This paragraph covers one TCR beta chain sequence. The CDR3 has 13 residues. The V and J ends lost 2 bases and 6 bases respectively, with 10 bases between them. CDR1 and CDR2 from the germline V gene are MGHRA and YSYEKL. TCRdb keeps only in-frame clones here, not all; method: immunoSEQ multiplex PCR. The sample holds approximately 260,000 clones, around 86% seen once. This record belongs to a study of blood T cell repertoires in COVID-19. Study overall: Acute-phase and convalescent COVID-19 samples originated in the United States, Italy and Spain. Nucleic acid was either cDNA or gDNA, and it came from T cells, B-cell-depleted T cells, or PBMCs.

The rearrangement links TRBV4-1 to TRBJ1-2; tentatively, D is TRBD1 (5 bases). The sample taken for sequencing was peripheral blood. The origin of this receptor is a man over 45 with acute or convalescent COVID-19. The CDR3 DNA is TGCGCCAGCAGCCAATTTCAGGGTGATGGCTACACCTTC. This sequence encodes CASSQFQGDGYTF.